These T cell receptor beta chains were read from a single sample in a study of ipilimumab plus nivolumab after autologous stem cell transplantation. Sequencing used immunoSEQ multiplex PCR; TCRdb keeps in-frame clones, though not all of them. The sample lists tens of thousands of clones, almost 95% occurring once. Material: PBMCs, obtained in a trial of ipilimumab plus nivolumab as post-transplant consolidation. All receptors come from a male donor with multiple myeloma. Each CDR3 is given with its conserved first and last residue. The D gene is left open where the match is weak. The size entry is marked missing in some rows and otherwise reads once, few, many or a size class.

NA | TRBJ2-6 | NA | TRBV6-1 | CASSDGGLLSGANVLTF | TGTGCCAGCAGTGACGGGGGACTCCTCTCTGGGGCCAACGTCCTGACTTTC
NA | TRBJ1-2 | TRBD1 | TRBV28 | CASSLDRDYGYTF | TGTGCCAGCAGTTTGGACAGGGATTATGGCTACACCTTC
NA | TRBJ2-1 | TRBD2 | TRBV29-1 | CSGGGVADYNEQFF | TGCAGCGGGGGGGGAGTAGCGGATTACAATGAGCAGTTCTTC
NA | TRBJ2-7 | NA | TRBV27 | CASSLFTGQEYEQYF | TGTGCCAGCAGTTTATTTACGGGTCAGGAATACGAGCAGTACTTC
NA | TRBJ1-3 | NA | TRBV9 | CASSASPGNLKDTIYF | TGTGCCAGCAGCGCCTCCCCCGGGAACTTGAAAGACACCATATATTTT
NA | TRBJ2-3 | TRBD1 | TRBV4-3 | CASSQDVDREIPDTQYF | TGCGCCAGCAGCCAAGACGTGGACAGGGAAATCCCAGATACGCAGTATTTT
NA | TRBJ2-5 | NA | TRBV7-2 | CASSLSRRQETQYF | TGTGCCAGCAGCTTATCTCGCAGGCAAGAGACCCAGTACTTC
NA | TRBJ2-7 | TRBD2 | TRBV6-1 | CASSEALAGASYEQYF | TGTGCCAGCAGTGAAGCCCTAGCGGGGGCCAGCTACGAGCAGTACTTC
NA | TRBJ2-7 | TRBD2 | TRBV4-3 | CASSQTPLGGGSYEQYF | TGCGCCAGCAGCCAAACACCACTGGGCGGGGGGTCCTACGAGCAGTACTTC
NA | TRBJ2-3 | NA | TRBV11-3 | CASRKEGGLGTQYF | TGTGCCAGCAGAAAAGAGGGGGGCCTCGGTACGCAGTATTTT
NA | TRBJ1-4 | NA | TRBV5-5 | CASSLDGYNEKLFF | TGTGCCAGCAGCTTAGATGGTTATAATGAAAAACTGTTTTTT
NA | TRBJ2-7 | TRBD2 | TRBV7-2 | CASSLIFTGGSYEQYF | TGTGCCAGCAGCTTAATATTTACGGGGGGCTCCTACGAGCAGTACTTC
NA | TRBJ1-2 | TRBD1 | TRBV5-1 | CASSFQDRESGYTF | TGCGCCAGCAGCTTTCAGGACAGGGAAAGTGGCTACACCTTC
NA | TRBJ2-3 | TRBD2 | TRBV5-1 | CASSLRLAGGDTQYF | TGCGCCAGCAGCTTGCGACTAGCGGGAGGGGATACGCAGTATTTT
once | TRBJ1-1 | TRBD1 | TRBV28 | CASKFTIGGGNTEAFF | TGTGCCAGCAAGTTTACTATAGGGGGCGGGAACACTGAAGCTTTCTTT
NA | TRBJ2-3 | NA | TRBV9 | CASSFRGGLGSDTQYF | TGTGCCAGCAGCTTTCGTGGAGGGCTGGGGTCAGATACGCAGTATTTT
NA | TRBJ2-1 | TRBD1 | TRBV7-3 | CASSPHSFRDSNEQFF | TGTGCCAGCAGCCCCCACTCATTCCGGGACAGCAATGAGCAGTTCTTC
NA | TRBJ1-1 | NA | TRBV6-5 | CASSSPRGQNTEAFF | TGTGCCAGCAGTTCCCCGCGGGGACAGAACACTGAAGCTTTCTTT
few | TRBJ2-6 | NA | TRBV7-9 | CASSLAGGANVLTF | TGTGCCAGCAGCTTAGCAGGGGGGGCCAACGTCCTGACTTTC
NA | TRBJ2-1 | TRBD2 | TRBV27 | CASSRIATSGRSDEQFF | TGTGCCAGCAGTCGTATCGCCACTAGCGGGAGGAGCGATGAGCAGTTCTTC
NA | TRBJ2-3 | NA | TRBV2 | CASSEEGRGSAWSTDTQYF | TGTGCCAGCAGTGAAGAAGGGCGGGGCTCTGCTTGGAGCACAGATACGCAGTATTTT
NA | TRBJ2-2 | TRBD1 | TRBV18 | CASSPGTASTGELFF | TGTGCCAGCTCACCCGGGACAGCTTCCACCGGGGAGCTGTTTTTT
NA | TRBJ1-3 | NA | TRBV10-3 | CGVGWRKDSGNTIYF | TGCGGCGTCGGTTGGCGGAAAGACTCTGGAAACACCATATATTTT
once | TRBJ2-7 | TRBD2 | TRBV6-5 | CASTLSGTVGEQYF | TGTGCCAGCACCCTCAGCGGGACCGTCGGCGAGCAGTACTTC
NA | TRBJ1-6 | NA | TRBV28 | CASTRPRTGYNSPLHF | TGTGCCAGCACTCGACCTAGGACGGGATATAATTCACCCCTCCACTTT
NA | TRBJ1-4 | TRBD1 | TRBV2 | CASSVSGQENEKLFF | TGTGCCAGCAGCGTGTCTGGACAGGAAAATGAAAAACTGTTTTTT
NA | TRBJ2-5 | TRBD2 | TRBV11-2 | CASSLEPGRIETQYF | TGTGCCAGCAGCTTAGAACCCGGGAGGATAGAGACCCAGTACTTC
NA | TRBJ2-7 | TRBD2 | TRBV28 | CASSLPASGGHEQYF | TGTGCCAGCAGTCTCCCGGCTAGCGGGGGACACGAGCAGTACTTC
NA | TRBJ2-2 | NA | TRBV19 | CASTKNTGELFF | TGTGCCAGTACTAAGAACACCGGGGAGCTGTTTTTT
NA | TRBJ2-7 | NA | TRBV4-2 | CASSQAGQPSYEQYF | TGTGCCAGCAGCCAAGCAGGTCAGCCCTCCTACGAGCAGTACTTC
NA | TRBJ2-3 | NA | TRBV2 | CASSEPLGRTDTQYF | TGTGCCAGCAGTGAGCCCCTGGGGAGGACAGATACGCAGTATTTT
once | TRBJ2-1 | TRBD2 | TRBV19 | CASSTPTLAGLYNEQFF | TGTGCCAGTAGTACACCTACGCTAGCGGGGCTCTACAATGAGCAGTTCTTC
NA | TRBJ1-3 | TRBD1 | TRBV7-2 | CASSLTGQGAGNTIYF | TGTGCCAGCAGCTTAACGGGGCAGGGGGCTGGAAACACCATATATTTT
NA | TRBJ2-5 | NA | TRBV7-2 | CASSPNQETQYF | TGTGCCAGCAGCCCGAACCAAGAGACCCAGTACTTC
NA | TRBJ1-2 | NA | TRBV19 | CASSFTGHLWGYTF | TGTGCCAGTAGTTTCACAGGCCACCTCTGGGGCTACACCTTC
NA | TRBJ2-5 | TRBD2 | TRBV5-1 | CASKWSGGGQETQYF | TGCGCCAGCAAATGGAGCGGGGGAGGACAAGAGACCCAGTACTTC
NA | TRBJ2-3 | TRBD2 | TRBV7-2 | CASRPGLAGKTDTQYF | TGTGCCAGCAGACCGGGACTAGCGGGGAAGACAGATACGCAGTATTTT
NA | TRBJ2-7 | NA | TRBV2 | CASALGPLVAYEQYF | TGTGCCAGCGCCCTAGGGCCCTTGGTGGCCTACGAGCAGTACTTC
once | TRBJ1-1 | TRBD1 | TRBV7-2 | CASSLVDRGNTEAFF | TGTGCCAGCAGCTTAGTAGACAGGGGGAACACTGAAGCTTTCTTT
NA | TRBJ1-2 | TRBD1 | TRBV27 | CASSSGVRGYGYTF | TGTGCCAGCAGTTCTGGGGTCAGGGGGTATGGCTACACCTTC